This T cell receptor (beta chain) was obtained from a study of tumor-infiltrating lymphocytes in primary liver carcinoma. In the study overall: Stage T1-T3 N0M0 tumors measured roughly 4.2 to 10 cm at most.

Broader study findings: Tumor region pairs outstripped tumor-adjacent and tumor-blood pairs in overlap.

Trimming at V came to 5 bases and at J to 8 bases, leaving 8 bases not matched to a gene. The CDR3 extends over 14 amino acids. Germline CDR1 SGHKS, CDR2 YYEKEE (reference sequence). From approximately 500 ng total RNA, TCR beta cDNA was generated with a primer in the constant region. The TCR beta library was amplified through three nested multiplex PCR rounds in a modified ARM-PCR procedure. Both of the initial two PCR rounds ran for approximately 11 cycles and employed TRBV1-TRBV30 forward primers alongside a C-beta reverse primer. TCRdb reprocessed the multiplex PCR reads with MiXCR, giving one entry per CDR3 protein. The sample includes approximately 340,000 distinct CDR3 sequences, almost 65% seen only once; the top ten take about 6.5%. Germline DNA was also extracted, with blood RNA taken from unsorted whole blood. Details on this clonotype: Antigen specificity is unknown. A single base separates this from a much larger clone, so it may be a read error.

The sequence was obtained from a man aged 35-49 years with primary liver carcinoma and hepatitis B virus infection. The sample taken for sequencing was peripheral blood. The chain combines TRBV5-5 with TRBJ2-1; 9 nucleotides match TRBD2. CDR3 in DNA: TGTGCCAGCAGGTTGTTAGGACTAGCGTATGAGCAGTTCTTC. Encoded protein: CASRLLGLAYEQFF.